This TCR beta chain was documented in a study of blood T cell repertoires in COVID-19. About the study: PBMCs, B-cell-depleted T cells, or T cells were the source of the cDNA or gDNA that made up the material.

Trimming at V came to 0 bases and at J to 2 bases, leaving 4 bases not matched to a gene. The germline V gene has CDR1 SGHNT and CDR2 YYREEE (reference sequence). CDR3 length: 16 residues. Per the original methods: Estimation of nucleated cell counts was performed using reference gene primer amplification. Repertoires were generated with immunoSEQ multiplex PCR, while TCRdb's copy carries only in-frame clones and drops some. V, J and clone size derive from that table, while D and trimming were established from the DNA sequence. The sample has about 480,000 clones, approximately 89% seen once; the top ten hold around 0.9%. Seattle cases were enrolled at active infection and followed longitudinally.

The sample taken for sequencing was peripheral blood. This clonotype originated in a young man with COVID-19, enrolled during active disease. V and J are TRBV5-4 and TRBJ2-5; 10 bases are a match to TRBD2. This CDR3 reads CASSLAASGGQETQYF. In DNA, the CDR3 is TGTGCCAGCAGCTTGGCCGCTAGCGGGGGACAAGAGACCCAGTACTTC. The full variable domain, rest sourced from reference TRBV5-4 and TRBJ2-5, is ETGVTQSPTHLIKTRGQQVTLRCSSQSGHNTVSWYQQALGQGPQFIFQYYREEENGRGNFPPRFSGLQFPNYSSELNVNALELDDSALYLCASSLAASGGQETQYFGPGTRLLVL.